This T cell receptor beta chain was captured by sequencing in a study of beta chain features in type 1 diabetes. General study results and limits: In every one of the four CD4+ subsets, TCRB CDR3s were moderately but significantly shorter in Type 1 diabetes patients. In these data, an HLA type influence on TCRB rearrangement remained unresolved.

As regards this clone: Antigen unknown.

V was pared by 0 bases and J by 13 bases, with 22 bases between. Germline V gene data show CDR1 as LGHNA and CDR2 as YSLEER. The CDR3 has 17 residues. Reverse transcribing all isolated RNA meant expressed TCRB transcripts were sequenced. TCRdb's copy holds only in-frame clones and misses some; the assay was immunoSEQ multiplex PCR. The sample lists about 620,000 clones, around 16% occurring once. The sequencing input was naive CD4+ T cells from blood. This chain joins TRBV4-3 and TRBJ2-6; D is perhaps TRBD2 (7 bases). The source is a man between 18 and 29 years old in good health. This chain's CDR3 is CASSQEPPPGGGEVLTF. In DNA, the CDR3 is TGCGCCAGCAGCCAAGAGCCGCCCCCTGGCGGGGGCGAGGTCCTGACTTTC.